This TCR beta chain originates from a study of T cells after yellow fever vaccination. MiXCR, run by TCRdb on the 5' RACE reads, gives a single entry per CDR3 protein. Of around 320,000 distinct CDR3 sequences listed, 8.5% to 10% are singletons. This clonotype was found a few times. The germline V gene encodes CDR1 DFQATT and CDR2 SNEGSKA (reference sequence). V was pared by 3 bases and J by 3 bases, with 12 bases between. The CDR3 is 14 amino acids. V gene TRBV20-1 combines with J gene TRBJ1-5, with D possibly matching TRBD1 (5 bases). The source of this sequence is a man aged 18 to 30 who received the YFV17D yellow fever vaccine. The sequencing here drew on CD4+ T cells sorted from PBMCs, taken 5 days after the yellow fever booster vaccination. Written as DNA, the CDR3 is TGCAGTGCTAGGGGGGGGTTGGACAATCAGCCCCAGCATTTT. This sequence encodes CSARGGLDNQPQHF.